What follows are 28 T cell receptor beta chains derived from one specimen sequenced in a study of blood T cells in healthy people across ages. With a J-beta primer mix and a sample-barcoded 5' primer, a second PCR ran about 6 to 11 cycles. TCRdb ran MiXCR on the 5' RACE reads and lists one entry per CDR3 protein. There are around 800,000 distinct CDR3 sequences in the sample; 62% occur only once, and about a quarter lies in the top ten. Sequenced: blood. The origin of the receptors is a man aged 25-45 years in good health.

The chain joins TRBV20-1 to TRBJ2-3; 11 bases are a match to TRBD2. J was trimmed by 5 bases and V by 1 base; bases with no gene match: 5. Per germline, CDR1 DFQATT and CDR2 SNEGSKA (reference sequence). This CDR3 has 15 amino acids. The CDR3 reads CSARGTSGSIDTQYF. Here the CDR3 DNA reads TGCAGTGCTAGAGGGACTAGCGGGTCCATAGATACGCAGTATTTT.

In this sample, this clonotype turned up a few times. The gene calls are TRBV10-3 and TRBJ2-5, with 7 bases fitting TRBD1. This CDR3 comprises 14 residues. The germline CDR1 and CDR2 sequences are ENHRY and SYGVKD. The V gene end was trimmed by 5 bases and the J gene end by 5 bases; junction bases not matched to a gene: 8. The CDR3 region has the DNA TGTGCCATCAGTCGCCGACAGGGTGGGGAGACCCAGTACTTC. It is translated as CAISRRQGGETQYF.

The DNA of the CDR3 is TGTGCCAGCAGTTACCAGGACACGCAGTACTTC. Its translation: CASSYQDTQYF. The chain is built from TRBV6-5 and TRBJ2-5; D is possibly TRBD1 (5 bases). The CDR3 is 11 amino acids. CDR1 and CDR2 (germline): MNHEY, SVGAGI. Trimming stripped 2 bases from V and 11 bases from J, with 9 bases between.

This clonotype has a handful of counts. The chain recombines TRBV7-3 with TRBJ2-6; D is unresolved. CDR1 is SGHTA and CDR2 is FQGTGA in the germline V gene. This CDR3 contains 17 residues. Trimming took off 2 bases at V and 0 bases at J, with 11 bases between the two ends. CDR3 amino acids: CASSLGSYGSGANVLTF. CDR3 nucleotide sequence: TGTGCCAGCAGCTTAGGATCTTACGGCTCTGGGGCCAACGTCCTGACTTTC. The full variable domain, in which reference TRBV7-3 and TRBJ2-6 provide the parts outside the CDR3, is GAGVSQTPSNKVTEKGKYVELRCDPISGHTALYWYRQSLGQGPEFLIYFQGTGAADDSGLPNDRFFAVRPEGSVSTLKIQRTERGDSAVYLCASSLGSYGSGANVLTFGAGSRLTVL.

The V call is TRBV14, the J call TRBJ2-5; no definite D call. The end of the DNA fits TRBJ2-7 better, so the J call may be wrong. Looked up from germline, CDR1 is SGHDN and CDR2 is FVKESK. The CDR3 runs 15 residues. The CDR3 loop is CASSQDPARIYEQYF. For the CDR3, the DNA is TGTGCCAGCAGCCAAGATCCAGCCAGGATCTACGAGCAGTACTTC.

This rearrangement joins TRBV5-1 to TRBJ2-7, with a weak D call TRBD1 (7 bases). The J call may be incorrect, as the DNA end agrees better with TRBJ2-5. The length of the CDR3 is 15 residues. Looked up from germline, CDR1 is SGHRS and CDR2 is YFSETQ. The CDR3 DNA is TGCGCCAGCAGTCCGCACAGGGGACTGCAAGAGACCCAGTACTTC. Translated, it gives CASSPHRGLQETQYF.

The chain uses TRBV21-1 and TRBJ2-3; the table's D call of TRBD1 was not tested on the DNA. TRBV21-1 is a documented pseudogene. The CDR3 extends over 17 amino acids. CDR3 sequence: CASSNCGEPTSTDTQYF. The CDR3, as DNA: TGTGCCAGCAGCAATTGTGGGGAGCCGACTAGCACAGATACGCAGTATTTT.

The chain recombines TRBV5-1 with TRBJ2-5; TRBD2 matches 9 bases. This CDR3 contains 15 residues. After removal of 4 bases from V and 2 bases from J, the junction contained 6 bases not matched to a gene. Germline V gene data show CDR1 as SGHRS and CDR2 as YFSETQ. CDR3 coding DNA: TGCGCCAGCAGCAAAGTACTAGCGGGTCAAGAGACCCAGTACTTC. This encodes CASSKVLAGQETQYF.

The CDR3 DNA is TGTGCCAGCACCGCCGAAAGACAGGCCCCCCCAGATACGCAGTATTTT. Translation gives CASTAERQAPPDTQYF. V gene TRBV6-6 combines with J gene TRBJ2-3, with D possibly being TRBD1 (6 bases). The CDR3 spans 16 residues. V was clipped by 7 bases and J by 4 bases, with 21 bases between them. Germline CDR1 and CDR2: MNHNY and SVGAGI (reference sequence).

This clonotype was observed a handful of times. The chain combines TRBV7-9 with TRBJ1-2; perhaps TRBD1 as D (5 bases). Trimming took off 2 bases at V and 4 bases at J, with 8 bases between the two ends. The CDR3 has 13 residues. The germline CDR1 and CDR2 sequences are SEHNR and FQNEAQ (reference sequence). The CDR3 nucleotides read TGTGCCAGCAGCTTACAGGGCTTCTATGGCTACACCTTC. Protein product: CASSLQGFYGYTF. The variable domain in full, completed from reference TRBV7-9 and TRBJ1-2, reads DTGVSQNPRHKITKRGQNVTFRCDPISEHNRLYWYRQTLGQGPEFLTYFQNEAQLEKSRLLSDRFSAERPKGSFSTLEIQRTEQGDSAMYLCASSLQGFYGYTFGSGTRLTVV.

Comment on this clonotype: As the CDR3 is not closed by the conserved phenylalanine or tryptophan, this likely results from a read error. V and J are TRBV5-5 and TRBJ1-1; D gene uncertain. The CDR3 has 13 amino acids. Deletions cut 1 base from V and 4 bases from J, with 8 bases between. Germline CDR1 is SGHKS and CDR2 is YYEKEE (reference sequence). The DNA for the CDR3 is TGTGCCAGCAGCTTGTTGATAATCACTGAAGCTTTCTCT. This translates into CASSLLIITEAFS.

CDR3 DNA: TGCGCCAGCAGCCTTGAGCCGGGACAGGGGTTCTATGGCTACACCTTC. As protein: CASSLEPGQGFYGYTF. J is TRBJ1-2 and V is TRBV4-3; 10 bases align to TRBD1. From germline, CDR1 is LGHNA and CDR2 YSLEER. The CDR3 length is 16 residues. The trim removed 4 bases at V and 4 bases at J, leaving 9 bases unmatched.

This chain's CDR3 is CSATGRDRGGEVRTDTQYF. CDR3 DNA: TGCAGTGCTACAGGCCGGGACCGCGGGGGGGAGGTCCGCACAGATACGCAGTATTTT. The rearrangement joins TRBV20-1 to TRBJ2-3; 9 bases match TRBD2. Germline V gene sequence: CDR1 DFQATT, CDR2 SNEGSKA (reference sequence). The CDR3 spans 19 residues. V lost 4 bases and J lost 1; bases outside the gene matches: 18.

Concerning this clonotype itself: At one of its ends the junction is not consistent with the germline gene, which may arise from a read error. This chain joins TRBV12-3 or TRBV12-4 and TRBJ1-5, with D unresolved. The CDR3 loop spans 13 amino acids. CDR3 DNA sequence: TGTGCCAGCAGCCCGGACGTAAATCAGTCCCAGCATTTT. Amino acid sequence: CASSPDVNQSQHF.

V gene TRBV6-5 combines with J gene TRBJ1-6; tentative D call: TRBD1 (5 bases). V was trimmed by 2 bases and J by 3 bases, leaving 8 bases between them. Germline loops: CDR1 MNHEY, CDR2 SVGAGI. The CDR3 is 15 residues long. The CDR3 sequence: CASSYTDSYNSPLHF. DNA for the CDR3: TGTGCCAGCAGTTACACCGACAGCTATAATTCACCCCTCCACTTT.

The sample holds one count of this clonotype. CDR3 residues: CASSLAPVREYEQYF. CDR3 nucleotide sequence: TGTGCCAGCAGCTTAGCGCCGGTCAGGGAATACGAGCAGTACTTC. The chain has TRBV7-2 and TRBJ2-7; possible D gene TRBD1, 5 bases. V was cut by 0 bases and J by 4 bases, with 13 bases left in between. Germline CDR1 reads SGHTA; CDR2 reads FQGNSA. There are 15 residues in the CDR3. Full variable domain (missing parts from reference TRBV7-2 and TRBJ2-7): GAGVSQSPSNKVTEKGKDVELRCDPISGHTALYWYRQSLGQGLEFLIYFQGNSAPDKSGLPSDRFSAERTGGSVSTLTIQRTQQEDSAVYLCASSLAPVREYEQYFGPGTRLTVT.

The rearrangement joins TRBV12-5 to TRBJ1-1, with D possibly TRBD1 on 6 matching bases. This CDR3 has 12 amino acids. V was trimmed by 5 bases and J by 10 bases, leaving 14 bases between them. Germline V lookup: CDR1 LGHNT, CDR2 FRNRAP. The CDR3 nucleotides read TGTGCTAGTGGTCTGGAGGGGGTCTTAGCTTTCTTT. This codes for CASGLEGVLAFF.

The rearrangement uses TRBV7-9 and TRBJ2-7; D may be TRBD2 (6 bases). The germline V gene has CDR1 SEHNR and CDR2 FQNEAQ (reference sequence). The CDR3 is made up of 15 amino acids. Trimming took 0 bases from V and 2 from J, leaving 11 bases between them. The CDR3 DNA reads TGTGCCAGCAGCTTAGCGCTGGGGAGGACCTACGAGCAGTACTTC. Its protein product is CASSLALGRTYEQYF.

This chain joins TRBV4-3 and TRBJ2-2; D is unresolved. Per germline, CDR1 LGHNA and CDR2 YSLEER. Trimming left V 1 base short and J 5 bases short, with 8 bases between. This CDR3 has 14 residues. The CDR3 protein is CASSQVEATGELFF. CDR3 nucleotides: TGCGCCAGCAGCCAAGTAGAGGCGACCGGGGAGCTGTTTTTT.

V gene TRBV6-5 combines with J gene TRBJ2-6; the D is unclear. CDR3 length: 14 amino acids. CDR1 and CDR2 (germline): MNHEY, SVGAGI. Trimming removed 0 bases from V and 4 bases from J, with 4 bases in between. CDR3 residues: CASSYSDGANVLTF. Written as DNA, the CDR3 is TGTGCCAGCAGTTACTCGGACGGGGCCAACGTCCTGACTTTC.

The sample holds many counts of this clonotype. The J gene is TRBJ2-4, the V gene TRBV6-5; TRBD1 aligns across 10 bases. The CDR3 is 14 amino acids. Germline assignment: CDR1 MNHEY and CDR2 SVGAGI. The trim removed 7 bases at V and 8 bases at J, leaving 8 bases unmatched. The chain's CDR3 is CASTPGQGLDIQYF. The CDR3 DNA sequence: TGTGCCAGCACTCCGGGACAGGGGTTAGACATTCAGTACTTC.

This chain links TRBV6-5 with TRBJ2-5, with 11 bases lining up with TRBD2. J gave up 2 bases and V 2 bases, and 7 bases lay outside the gene matches. The CDR3 has 17 amino acids. The germline gives CDR1 MNHEY, CDR2 SVGAGI. This chain's CDR3 is CASSYGGTSGTQETQYF. The CDR3 DNA reads TGTGCCAGCAGTTACGGGGGGACTAGCGGAACTCAAGAGACCCAGTACTTC.

The chain has TRBV4-1 and TRBJ2-7, with D possibly matching TRBD1 (6 bases). Germline assignment: CDR1 MGHRA and CDR2 YSYEKL. V lost 2 bases and J lost 2, with 10 bases in between. This CDR3 has 14 residues. The CDR3 DNA reads as TGCGCCAGCAGCCAAATGACAGGCGCCTACGAGCAGTACTTC. This gives the protein CASSQMTGAYEQYF.

The V and J genes are TRBV6-2 or TRBV6-3 and TRBJ2-1; 10 bases map to TRBD1. With V trimmed by 4 bases and J by 8 bases, 8 bases remained unmatched. In germline, CDR1 is MNHEY, CDR2 SVGEGT. The CDR3 is 15 amino acids. In DNA, the CDR3 is TGTGCCAGCAGTTTACCGGGACAGGGGATCGATGAGCAGTTCTTC. Protein sequence: CASSLPGQGIDEQFF.

V usage is TRBV10-3 and J usage is TRBJ1-2; D remains unclear. The V gene's germline CDR1 is ENHRY and CDR2 SYGVKD. The length of the CDR3 is 13 residues. Trimming left V 0 bases short and J 5 bases short, with 7 bases between. The CDR3 loop reads CAISESYSYGYTF. The CDR3, as DNA: TGTGCCATCAGTGAGTCGTACAGTTATGGCTACACCTTC.

The chain carries TRBV5-6 and TRBJ2-5, with D possibly called TRBD1 or TRBD2 (5 bases each). The length of the CDR3 is 12 residues. Germline V CDR1 and CDR2: SGHDT, YYEEEE. V gave up 3 bases and J gave up 5 bases, with 8 bases separating them. CDR3 loop: CASSWDDETQYF. The CDR3 region has the DNA TGTGCCAGCAGCTGGGACGACGAGACCCAGTACTTC.

The chain carries TRBV9 and TRBJ2-1; D remains unclear. The J call is uncertain, as TRBJ2-7 better fits the DNA end. Looked up from germline, CDR1 is SGDLS and CDR2 is YYNGEE. The CDR3 has 14 amino acids. The CDR3 region has the DNA TGTGCCAGCAGCGTAGACGTACAGACCTACGAGCAGTACTTC. Protein: CASSVDVQTYEQYF.

This sequence joins TRBV4-1 and TRBJ2-7; 8 nucleotides agree with TRBD2. The assigned J gene may be wrong: the sequence end matches TRBJ2-5 better. CDR3 length: 14 residues. Germline assignment: CDR1 MGHRA and CDR2 YSYEKL. CDR3 sequence (DNA): TGCGCCAGCAGCCGGCTTGCGGGGGGCCAGACCCAGTACTTC. Protein product: CASSRLAGGQTQYF.